The entry below gives a single T cell receptor beta chain sequence along with its context. Its antigen remains unidentified. CDR1 SQVTM and CDR2 ANQGSEA come from the germline V gene. V was pared by 3 bases and J by 6 bases, with 8 bases between. The CDR3 loop spans 11 amino acids. The use of a sample-barcoded 5' primer and a J-beta primer mix characterized a second PCR of roughly 6 to 11 cycles. A single record per CDR3 protein comes from TCRdb applying MiXCR to the 5' RACE reads. Here the sample spans roughly 800,000 distinct CDR3 sequences, 55% to 75% being singletons. The sample is drawn from a study of blood T cells in healthy people across ages. Across the whole study: The template switching approach captured approximately one barcoded beta molecule for every two T cells. Study observations and caveats: Investigators treated diversity estimates from one million T cells as underestimates.

Extractions gave at least 5.5 micrograms of total RNA per sample. Sequenced sample: blood. This receptor was identified in a man in his thirties or forties in good health. The chain carries TRBV29-1 and TRBJ1-1, with a weak D call TRBD1 (5 bases). CDR3 region: CSVDGDAEAFF. For the CDR3, the DNA is TGCAGCGTTGACGGGGACGCTGAAGCTTTCTTT.